This T cell receptor beta chain was sequenced for a study of beta chain features in type 1 diabetes. Study-level points and caveats: Junctions at VDJ sites from type 1 diabetes patients had fewer insertions and more deletions. Within each of all four CD4+ subsets, Type 1 diabetes patients had TCRB CDR3s that were moderately but significantly shorter.

Naive, central memory, regulatory and stem cell-like memory cells within the CD4+ compartment were sorted using CD45RO/CCR7/CD25/CD127/CD95/CD27. From germline, CDR1 is SNHLY and CDR2 FYNNEI. CDR3 length equals 15 residues. Germline trimming cut 7 bases from V and 2 bases from J; bases unmatched to any gene: 7. Every isolated RNA sample was fully reverse transcribed, so sequencing captured expressed TCRB transcripts. Profiling relied on immunoSEQ multiplex PCR, and the TCRdb table lists in-frame clones only, not all of them. Of under 850,000 clones in the sample, around 15% are singletons; the top ten hold approximately 0.022%. As to this clone: Its antigen remains unknown.

Sequencing was carried out using naive CD4+ T cells from blood. The chain carries TRBV2 and TRBJ1-5; 8 bases are shared with TRBD1. This clonotype was obtained from a man between 18 and 29 years old with type 1 diabetes. CDR3 DNA: TGTGCCAGCACCCCGGACAGGGACGGCAATCAGCCCCAGCATTTT. This sequence encodes CASTPDRDGNQPQHF.